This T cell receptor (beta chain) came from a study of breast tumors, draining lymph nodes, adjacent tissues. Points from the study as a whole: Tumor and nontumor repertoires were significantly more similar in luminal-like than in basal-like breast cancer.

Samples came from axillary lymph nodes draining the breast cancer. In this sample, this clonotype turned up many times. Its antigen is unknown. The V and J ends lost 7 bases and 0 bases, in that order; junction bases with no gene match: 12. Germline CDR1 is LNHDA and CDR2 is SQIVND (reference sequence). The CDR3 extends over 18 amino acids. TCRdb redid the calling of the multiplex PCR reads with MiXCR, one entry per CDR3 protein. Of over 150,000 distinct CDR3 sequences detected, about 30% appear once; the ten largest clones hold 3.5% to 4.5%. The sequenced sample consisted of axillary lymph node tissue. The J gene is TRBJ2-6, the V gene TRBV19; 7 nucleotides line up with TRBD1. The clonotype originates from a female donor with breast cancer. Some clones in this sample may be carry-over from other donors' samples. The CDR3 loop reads CASNDPGQSFSGANVLTF. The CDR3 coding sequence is TGTGCCAGTAACGACCCGGGACAGAGTTTCTCTGGGGCCAACGTCCTGACTTTC.